The 4 T cell receptor beta chains in this list originate from one sample, sequenced in a study of Ad26.COV2.S vaccination and SARS-CoV-2 variants. Assay used: immunoSEQ multiplex PCR; TCRdb lists only in-frame clones, some missing. The data contain 500,000 or so clones, roughly 89% of them seen just once; the ten biggest clones take up around 2.5%. Treatment specified: some 19 received Ad26.COV2.S at low or high dose, single or two shots; roughly five received placebo; per-sample allocation not given. Day 63 after the first injection of vaccine or placebo was the sampling time. The input for sequencing was peripheral blood, taken in a trial of Ad26.COV2.S vaccine versus placebo. The receptor source for this set is a person aged 18 to 65 who received the Ad26.COV2.S COVID-19 vaccine or a placebo.

The chain employs TRBV5-1 and TRBJ1-2; D is unclear. CDR3 length: 12 residues. V was clipped by 2 bases and J by 5 bases, with 7 bases between them. From germline, CDR1 is SGHRS and CDR2 YFSETQ. CDR3 protein: CASSLDAYGYTF. CDR3 bases: TGCGCCAGCAGCTTAGACGCGTATGGCTACACCTTC.

This clone was seen more than once but under ten times. V gene TRBV6-1 combines with J gene TRBJ1-4; D is perhaps TRBD1 (6 bases). Looked up from germline, CDR1 is MNHNS and CDR2 is SASEGT. V was trimmed by 2 bases and J by 7 bases, leaving 14 bases between them. The CDR3 consists of 15 residues. CDR3 region: CASSESRGVGEKLFF. The CDR3 DNA reads TGTGCCAGCAGTGAATCCAGGGGAGTAGGTGAAAAACTGTTTTTT.

A few counts support this clone. The CDR3 protein is CASSNPLRGSSYEQYF. The CDR3 bases are TGTGCCAGTAGTAACCCCCTGCGGGGTAGCTCCTACGAGCAGTACTTC. The V call is TRBV19, the J call TRBJ2-7, with D possibly being TRBD2 (6 bases). The V end lost 4 bases, the J end lost 0 bases, and 16 bases lay between the germline ends. This CDR3 spans 16 amino acids. Germline V gene lookup returns CDR1 LNHDA and CDR2 SQIVND (reference sequence).

V usage is TRBV7-9 and J usage is TRBJ2-7, with D maybe TRBD2 (6 bases). The V gene's germline CDR1 is SEHNR and CDR2 FQNEAQ (reference sequence). V lost 4 bases, J lost 9 bases, and 19 bases lay in between. This CDR3 is built from 14 residues. The CDR3 nucleotides read TGTGCCAGCAGCTGGGGCCCAAGGAGGGGAGGGCAGTACTTC. Its translation is CASSWGPRRGGQYF. The complete variable domain, with remaining parts taken from reference TRBV7-9 and TRBJ2-7, reads DTGVSQNPRHKITKRGQNVTFRCDPISEHNRLYWYRQTLGQGPEFLTYFQNEAQLEKSRLLSDRFSAERPKGSFSTLEIQRTEQGDSAMYLCASSWGPRRGGQYFGPGTRLTVT.